The 19 T cell receptor beta chains presented below share a single source sample, sequenced in a study of shared clonotypes between healthy human individuals. Data came from immunoSEQ multiplex PCR; TCRdb stores just in-frame clones and leaves some out. The data contain about half a million clones, about 85% of them singletons. Sequenced input: PBMCs. The receptors originated from a woman in her 40s in good health. Some clones in this sample may be carry-over from other donors' samples.

The chain carries TRBV5-6 and TRBJ2-1, with TRBD2 matching 7 bases. V was pared by 2 bases and J by 4 bases, with 3 bases of the junction left unmatched. From germline, CDR1 is SGHDT and CDR2 YYEEEE. The CDR3 is 14 residues long. The CDR3 is CASSFGLGYNEQFF. CDR3 DNA sequence: TGTGCCAGCAGCTTCGGACTAGGGTACAATGAGCAGTTCTTC.

Comment on this clone: This is likely an artifact of a read error, given a far larger clone one base away. Other DNA sequences in this specimen translate into the identical CDR3. The chain has TRBV2 and TRBJ2-7, with 7 bases lining up with TRBD1. V lost 4 bases to trimming and J lost 4 bases; unmatched junction nucleotides: 1. CDR3 length: 12 residues. CDR1 and CDR2 from the germline V gene are SNHLY and FYNNEI. For the CDR3, the DNA is TGTGCCAGCAGTGGACAGGGATACGAGCAGTACTTC. Translation: CASSGQGYEQYF.

V gene TRBV18 combines with J gene TRBJ1-2; no definite D call. The germline gives CDR1 KGHSH, CDR2 LQKENI. Trimming stripped 2 bases from V and 2 bases from J, with 12 bases between. The CDR3 is 15 amino acids. In DNA, the CDR3 is TGTGCCAGCTCACCAGAAAGAGACGGGAACTATGGCTACACCTTC. This gives the protein CASSPERDGNYGYTF.

Note on this clone: Other nucleotide sequences in the sample specify the same CDR3. The chain employs TRBV7-9 and TRBJ2-7; 10 nucleotides align to TRBD2. In germline, CDR1 is SEHNR, CDR2 FQNEAQ (reference sequence). J gave up 2 bases and V 2 bases, and 0 bases lay outside the gene matches. CDR3 length equals 14 residues. CDR3 DNA sequence: TGTGCCAGCAGCTTAAGCGGGAGGGCCTACGAGCAGTACTTC. The encoded protein is CASSLSGRAYEQYF.

This clone was picked up a small number of times. The chain links TRBV11-2 to TRBJ2-2, with 14 bases identical to TRBD2. The germline CDR1 and CDR2 sequences are SGHAT and FQNNGV. V gave up 5 bases and J gave up 3 bases; unmatched junction bases: 8. There are 18 residues in the CDR3. DNA for the CDR3: TGTGCCAGCAGCCCAGGGTTGGGACTAGCGGGAGACACCGGGGAGCTGTTTTTT. Amino acids: CASSPGLGLAGDTGELFF.

This clone was detected many times. Other DNA sequences in the same sample also yield this CDR3. The chain carries TRBV5-1 and TRBJ2-5; unclear D gene. Trimming pared 3 bases from V and 3 bases from J, leaving 12 bases between. CDR3 length: 14 amino acids. CDR1 and CDR2 (germline): SGHRS, YFSETQ. The CDR3 region has the DNA TGCGCCAGCAGCTCCCAGGTCGCTGAAGAGACCCAGTACTTC. Translated: CASSSQVAEETQYF.

The rearrangement links TRBV15 to TRBJ2-1; 11 nucleotides align to TRBD2. Looked up from germline, CDR1 is LNHNV and CDR2 is YYDKDF (reference sequence). There are 14 residues in the CDR3. Germline trimming cut 5 bases from V and 7 bases from J; bases unmatched to any gene: 4. The CDR3 sequence: CATSHGLAGNEQFF. In DNA, the CDR3 is TGTGCCACCAGCCACGGACTAGCGGGTAATGAGCAGTTCTTC.

This clone was detected a few times. The sample carries other DNA sequences with the same CDR3. The rearrangement joins TRBV19 to TRBJ2-5, with TRBD1 identical over 7 bases. Germline trimming cut 4 bases from V and 2 bases from J; bases unmatched to any gene: 1. CDR1 is LNHDA and CDR2 is SQIVND in the germline V gene (reference sequence). The CDR3 sequence is 13 residues long. The CDR3: CASSRGQQETQYF. DNA of the CDR3: TGTGCCAGTAGTAGGGGACAGCAAGAGACCCAGTACTTC.

This clone was counted a few times. The chain recombines TRBV5-1 with TRBJ2-5, with 14 positions matching TRBD2. V was clipped by 0 bases and J by 5 bases; unmatched bases: 3. The germline V gene encodes CDR1 SGHRS and CDR2 YFSETQ. The CDR3 is 16 residues long. CDR3 sequence reads: CASSLGLAGGSETQYF. CDR3 coding DNA: TGCGCCAGCAGCTTGGGACTAGCGGGAGGGTCCGAGACCCAGTACTTC.

The gene calls are TRBV2 and TRBJ1-1; D call uncertain. Trimming took 9 bases from V and 4 from J, leaving 15 bases between them. Germline CDR1 is SNHLY and CDR2 is FYNNEI. This CDR3 is 13 amino acids long. The CDR3 region is CASYKDVGTEAFF. As DNA, the CDR3 is TGTGCCAGTTACAAGGATGTGGGCACTGAAGCTTTCTTT. Looking up the rest from reference TRBV2 and TRBJ1-1 gives the full variable domain: EPEVTQTPSHQVTQMGQEVILRCVPISNHLYFYWYRQILGQKVEFLVSFYNNEISEKSEIFDDQFSVERPDGSNFTLKIRSTKLEDSAMYFCASYKDVGTEAFFGQGTRLTVV.

The rearrangement uses TRBV30 and TRBJ2-1; 11 bases fit TRBD2. Germline values: CDR1 GTSNPN, CDR2 SVGIG (reference sequence). This CDR3 is 17 amino acids long. V trimming: 2 bases; J trimming: 0 bases; junction bases outside the gene matches: 6. CDR3 DNA: TGTGCCTGGAGTATCGGGACTAGCGGTCCCTCCTACAATGAGCAGTTCTTC. Its protein is CAWSIGTSGPSYNEQFF. Drawing the rest from reference TRBV30 and TRBJ2-1, the complete variable domain is SQTIHQWPATLVQPVGSPLSLECTVEGTSNPNLYWYRQAAGRGLQLLFYSVGIGQISSEVPQNLSASRPQDRQFILSSKKLLLSDSGFYLCAWSIGTSGPSYNEQFFGPGTRLTVL.

Only one count was recorded for this clone. The chain recombines TRBV7-2 with TRBJ1-5, with TRBD1 matching over 8 bases. CDR1 and CDR2 (germline): SGHTA, FQGNSA. V trimming: 4 bases; J trimming: 5 bases; junction bases outside the gene matches: 4. The CDR3 totals 14 residues. The CDR3 DNA follows: TGTGCCAGCAGCTCCCCAGGGGGCTATCAGCCCCAGCATTTT. Protein sequence: CASSSPGGYQPQHF.

V is TRBV19 and J is TRBJ2-2; D call uncertain. CDR3 size: 14 residues. CDR1 is LNHDA and CDR2 is SQIVND in the germline V gene (reference sequence). V was shortened by 5 bases and J by 4 bases, with 11 bases between the two germline ends. CDR3 DNA: TGTGCCAGTAGTCCGCGACACCCCACCGGGGAGCTGTTTTTT. This sequence encodes CASSPRHPTGELFF.

This clone was detected a few times. A far bigger clonotype differs at one base, so this is likely a read error. Other DNA sequences in the same sample also yield this CDR3. CDR3: CSVVLTRGGIEAFF. As DNA, the CDR3 is TGCAGCGTTGTCCTAACCAGGGGTGGGATTGAAGCTTTCTTT. The rearrangement links TRBV29-1 to TRBJ1-1, with D perhaps matching TRBD1 (6 bases). The CDR3 spans 14 residues. CDR1 and CDR2 from the germline V gene are SQVTM and ANQGSEA. Trimming stripped 4 bases from V and 7 bases from J, with 19 bases between.

This chain connects TRBV28 to TRBJ1-1, with TRBD1 identical over 12 bases. Germline V gives CDR1 MDHEN, CDR2 SYDVKM. J gave up 10 bases and V 6 bases, and 6 bases lay outside the gene matches. The CDR3 length is 13 residues. The chain's CDR3 is CASSPGQGAGAFF. The CDR3 DNA reads as TGTGCCAGCAGCCCGGGACAGGGGGCTGGAGCTTTCTTT.

This clone was observed a single time. This sequence joins TRBV7-9 and TRBJ1-1; possibly TRBD1 for D (5 bases). This CDR3 has 12 residues. CDR1 is SEHNR, CDR2 FQNEAQ, per germline (reference sequence). Trimming took 5 bases from V and 10 from J, leaving 14 bases between them. DNA of the CDR3: TGTGCCAGCAGCCGGGACGCCCGGGGAGCTTTCTTT. Protein: CASSRDARGAFF.

This chain connects TRBV19 to TRBJ2-5; 10 positions match TRBD2. Germline V lookup: CDR1 LNHDA, CDR2 SQIVND (reference sequence). The CDR3 totals 16 residues. With 3 bases clipped from V and 4 bases from J, the junction kept 8 bases outside the gene matches. The CDR3 DNA is TGTGCCAGTAGTATGCGGCGTCTAGCGGGAGTAGAGACCCAGTACTTC. As protein: CASSMRRLAGVETQYF.

A note on this clone: With only one base between it and a far larger clone, this is likely a read error. The CDR3 coding sequence is TGTGCCAGCAGCTTGGGTCTAGCGGGTCAATTCACCGGGGAGCTGTTTTTT. It is translated as CASSLGLAGQFTGELFF. The V and J genes are TRBV5-7 and TRBJ2-2; 8 bases match TRBD2. TRBV5-7 is reported as an ORF; its role is uncertain. The trim removed 0 bases at V and 4 bases at J, leaving 8 bases unmatched. The CDR3 spans 17 residues.

About this clone: It is likely a read error: a sequence one base away is far more abundant. The sample carries other DNA sequences with the same CDR3. The V and J genes are TRBV27 and TRBJ1-1; a weak D match, TRBD1 (5 bases). Germline CDR1 and CDR2: MNHEY and SMNVEV (reference sequence). The V end was cut by 6 bases, the J end by 0 bases, with 14 bases between. The CDR3 extends over 15 amino acids. CDR3 amino acids: CASSLRTPMNTEAFF. CDR3 sequence (DNA): TGTGCCAGCAGCTTACGGACACCCATGAACACTGAAGCTTTCTTT.